Listed below are T cell receptor beta chains from one sample, sequenced in a study of Ad26.COV2.S vaccination and SARS-CoV-2 variants. Measured with immunoSEQ multiplex PCR; TCRdb has only the in-frame clones, and not every one. This sample has 400,000 to 450,000 clones, with less than 95% found just once. Sequenced here: peripheral blood, sampled in a trial of Ad26.COV2.S vaccine versus placebo. The source is a person between 18 and 65 years old who received the Ad26.COV2.S COVID-19 vaccine or a placebo. Both conserved end residues are part of each CDR3. D genes are given only for firm matches. Size tells how often a clone was seen (once, few, many) or the class of an expanded clone, and some rows leave it out.

abundance | j_gene | v_gene | d_gene | CDR3aa | CDR3nt
. | TRBJ2-3 | TRBV24-1 | . | CATSDLEGDTDTQYF | TGTGCCACCAGTGATTTAGAGGGAGACACAGATACGCAGTATTTT
. | TRBJ2-3 | TRBV7-9 | . | CASSPWRRSADTQYF | TGTGCCAGCAGCCCCTGGCGAAGATCGGCAGATACGCAGTATTTT
. | TRBJ1-1 | TRBV6-6 | . | CASSYLVGINTEAFF | TGTGCCAGCAGTTACTTAGTGGGAATAAACACTGAAGCTTTCTTT
. | TRBJ1-3 | TRBV19 | . | CASSIGRSSGNTIYF | TGTGCCAGTAGTATCGGACGGTCATCAGGAAACACCATATATTTT
. | TRBJ2-5 | TRBV29-1 | . | CSAPSGGGQETQYF | TGCAGCGCCCCTTCGGGTGGAGGCCAAGAGACCCAGTACTTC
once | TRBJ1-1 | TRBV10-3 | . | CAISESATEAFF | TGTGCCATCAGTGAGTCCGCGACTGAAGCTTTCTTT
. | TRBJ2-1 | TRBV9 | . | CASSIHGDSNNEQFF | TGTGCCAGCAGCATACATGGGGACTCTAACAATGAGCAGTTCTTC
. | TRBJ2-5 | TRBV2 | . | CASSDEGRKTQYF | TGTGCCAGCAGTGACGAGGGGCGGAAGACCCAGTACTTC
once | TRBJ1-6 | TRBV27 | TRBD1 | CASSLDRGDSPLHF | TGTGCCAGCAGTTTGGACAGGGGTGATTCACCCCTCCACTTT
. | TRBJ2-7 | TRBV7-9 | . | CASSLADIRGGEQYF | TGTGCCAGCAGCTTAGCTGACATAAGGGGTGGCGAGCAGTACTTC
. | TRBJ1-6 | TRBV19 | TRBD1 | CASGTDNSPLHF | TGTGCCAGCGGGACAGATAATTCACCCCTCCACTTT
. | TRBJ2-1 | TRBV28 | TRBD1 | CASRRDRVSYNEQFF | TGTGCCAGCAGGCGGGACAGGGTCTCCTACAATGAGCAGTTCTTC
few | TRBJ1-1 | TRBV6-5 | . | CASSYSRRGWTEAFF | TGTGCCAGCAGTTACTCGCGCAGGGGTTGGACTGAAGCTTTCTTT
. | TRBJ2-7 | TRBV7-3 | . | CASSLTVYGEQYF | TGTGCCAGCAGCTTAACCGTCTATGGGGAGCAGTACTTC
. | TRBJ2-5 | TRBV11-2 | TRBD1 | CASSGTGFETQYF | TGTGCCAGCAGCGGGACAGGGTTCGAGACCCAGTACTTC
. | TRBJ2-4 | TRBV9 | TRBD1 | CASSPGGTGIQYF | TGTGCCAGCAGCCCCGGGGGGACAGGGATTCAGTACTTC
. | TRBJ2-7 | TRBV19 | TRBD2 | CASSLAGAYEQYF | TGTGCCAGTAGTTTAGCGGGAGCCTACGAGCAGTACTTC
. | TRBJ1-6 | TRBV27 | . | CASSLRGMGSPLHF | TGTGCCAGCAGTTTGCGGGGCATGGGTTCACCCCTCCACTTT
. | TRBJ2-1 | TRBV2 | TRBD2 | CASSDVPQGLAGDNEQFF | TGTGCCAGCAGTGATGTCCCACAGGGACTAGCGGGGGACAATGAGCAGTTCTTC
. | TRBJ2-1 | TRBV6-2/TRBV6-3 | TRBD2 | CASSGPGLAGDEQFF | TGTGCCAGCAGTGGGCCGGGACTAGCGGGGGATGAGCAGTTCTTC
. | TRBJ2-7 | TRBV24-1 | TRBD2 | CATSDTGTRVDEQYF | TGTGCCACCAGTGATACCGGGACTAGGGTTGACGAGCAGTACTTC
. | TRBJ2-2 | TRBV13 | . | CASSLGLGNLLNTGELFF | TGTGCCAGCAGCTTAGGACTCGGGAACTTACTGAACACCGGGGAGCTGTTTTTT
. | TRBJ2-3 | TRBV28 | . | CASLALPDTQYF | TGTGCCAGTTTAGCATTACCAGATACGCAGTATTTT
. | TRBJ1-2 | TRBV5-8 | TRBD1 | CASSSGTGTDYGYTF | TGTGCCAGCAGCTCGGGTACCGGGACAGACTATGGCTACACCTTC
. | TRBJ1-5 | TRBV28 | . | CASSYSGSYGGQPQHF | TGTGCCAGCAGTTATTCAGGCTCGTACGGAGGCCAGCCCCAGCATTTT
. | TRBJ1-1 | TRBV3-1/TRBV3-2 | . | CASSQDIRQNTEAFF | TGTGCCAGCAGCCAAGATATTCGCCAGAACACTGAAGCTTTCTTT
. | TRBJ1-2 | TRBV10-3 | . | CAISELKHKVGGYTF | TGTGCCATCAGTGAGCTAAAACACAAAGTGGGTGGCTACACCTTC
. | TRBJ2-5 | TRBV7-3 | . | CASSSRDRETQYF | TGTGCCAGCAGCTCCAGGGACCGGGAGACCCAGTACTTC
. | TRBJ2-3 | TRBV7-2 | . | CASRPTGTRYSDTQYF | TGTGCCAGCAGGCCTACAGGGACTCGCTACTCAGATACGCAGTATTTT
. | TRBJ1-1 | TRBV19 | TRBD1 | CASSLRDRLNTEAFF | TGTGCCAGTAGTCTCCGGGACAGGCTGAACACTGAAGCTTTCTTT
. | TRBJ2-1 | TRBV4-2 | . | CASSQAPGPLTYNEQFF | TGTGCCAGCAGCCAAGCTCCCGGACCTCTCACCTACAATGAGCAGTTCTTC
. | TRBJ2-1 | TRBV5-1 | . | CASSRDTRSYNEQFF | TGCGCCAGCAGTCGTGACACCCGCTCCTACAATGAGCAGTTCTTC
. | TRBJ2-7 | TRBV27 | TRBD1 | CASSPTGQGFNYEQYF | TGTGCCAGCAGTCCCACCGGACAGGGGTTTAACTACGAGCAGTACTTC
. | TRBJ2-1 | TRBV7-2 | TRBD2 | CASSLVKGAGGSYNEQFF | TGTGCCAGCAGCTTAGTGAAGGGGGCGGGAGGGTCCTACAATGAGCAGTTCTTC
. | TRBJ2-7 | TRBV18 | TRBD2 | CASSLSGSGDEQYF | TGTGCCAGCTCCCTTAGCGGGAGTGGAGACGAGCAGTACTTC
. | TRBJ2-7 | TRBV7-9 | TRBD2 | CASSPGLAGAEQYF | TGTGCCAGCAGCCCGGGACTAGCGGGAGCCGAGCAGTACTTC
. | TRBJ2-1 | TRBV14 | TRBD2 | CASSQGLAGGSSYNEQFF | TGTGCCAGCAGCCAAGGGCTAGCGGGAGGGAGCTCCTACAATGAGCAGTTCTTC
. | TRBJ2-6 | TRBV29-1 | . | CSVEDLGISGANVLTF | TGCAGCGTTGAAGATCTAGGAATCTCTGGGGCCAACGTCCTGACTTTC
. | TRBJ2-5 | TRBV27 | . | CASSLGQGRETQYF | TGTGCCAGCAGTTTAGGGCAGGGGCGGGAGACCCAGTACTTC
. | TRBJ2-2 | TRBV27 | . | CASSLFGIDTGELFF | TGTGCCAGCAGTTTATTCGGGATTGACACCGGGGAGCTGTTTTTT
. | TRBJ2-7 | TRBV6-1 | TRBD2 | CASSEAGREYEQYF | TGTGCCAGCAGTGAAGCTGGGAGGGAATACGAGCAGTACTTC